This TCR beta chain was profiled in a study of T cell responses to AZD1222 COVID-19 vaccine. TCRdb's copy holds only in-frame clones and misses some; the assay was immunoSEQ multiplex PCR. The sample has roughly 120,000 clones, roughly 87% seen once. There are 18 residues in the CDR3. Germline CDR1 reads SNHLY; CDR2 reads FYNNEI. The trim removed 3 bases at V and 4 bases at J, leaving 16 bases unmatched. This rearrangement joins TRBV2 to TRBJ2-7, with TRBD1 identical over 9 bases. The sample consisted of peripheral blood, taken 28 days after the second AZD1222 dose. The clonotype was recovered from an adult who received the AZD1222 COVID-19 vaccine. The CDR3 reads CASSEISGQGFPGYEQYF. DNA for the CDR3: TGTGCCAGCAGTGAGATCTCTGGACAGGGGTTCCCGGGGTACGAGCAGTACTTC.